Below are 8 T cell receptor beta chains sequenced from a single sample in a study of human T cells and chemical hapten exposure. The time point was: patch test 1, 2 weeks after DPC sensitization. Treatment specified: therapeutic diphenylcyclopropenone sensitization with weekly scalp DPC. TCRdb analysed the RACE reads with MiXCR anew, one entry per CDR3 protein. The sample includes 300,000 to 350,000 distinct CDR3 sequences, approximately 6.9% of them seen just once. Sequencing was performed on whole blood, taken in connection with sensitization to the hapten diphenylcyclopropenone (DPC). These receptors were obtained from a woman between 18 and 29 years old with alopecia areata. Some clones in this sample may be carry-over from other donors' samples.

The chain combines TRBV5-1 with TRBJ2-4; D uncertain. V shed 0 bases and J shed 3 bases, with 7 bases lying between them. CDR3 length equals 14 residues. Germline CDR1 SGHRS, CDR2 YFSETQ. CDR3 DNA sequence: TGCGCCAGCAGCTTGGGAGCACACAAAAACATTCAGTACTTC. It is translated as CASSLGAHKNIQYF.

This clonotype appeared many times. CDR3 nucleotide sequence: TGTGCCAGCAGCGGGACAGGCGCAGATACGCAGTATTTT. This codes for CASSGTGADTQYF. The chain joins TRBV6-5 to TRBJ2-3; the match to TRBD1 covers 8 bases. CDR3 length: 13 amino acids. Trimming removed 6 bases from V and 4 bases from J; junction bases left unmatched: 3. The germline V gene encodes CDR1 MNHEY and CDR2 SVGAGI.

This chain links TRBV6-2 or TRBV6-3 with TRBJ1-5, with a possible D match to TRBD1 (5 bases). Trimming left V 0 bases short and J 0 bases short, with 15 bases between. The CDR3 consists of 18 residues. Germline V gene lookup returns CDR1 MNHEY and CDR2 SVGEGT. CDR3 in amino acids: CASSYSFAAGGSNQPQHF. The CDR3 nucleotides are TGTGCCAGCAGTTACTCGTTTGCGGCCGGGGGTAGCAATCAGCCCCAGCATTTT.

This clonotype was detected only a few times. The chain links TRBV28 to TRBJ2-7; 9 bases are shared with TRBD2. The V gene end was trimmed by 6 bases and the J gene end by 0 bases; junction bases not matched to a gene: 6. The CDR3 spans 15 residues. The germline V gene encodes CDR1 MDHEN and CDR2 SYDVKM. The CDR3 DNA reads TGTGCCAGCAGGATAGCGGGGGTCATCTCCTACGAGCAGTACTTC. Amino acid sequence: CASRIAGVISYEQYF.

This clonotype was counted only a few times. Written as DNA, the CDR3 is TGTGCCAGCAGTGAAATGGGGGGGGGCACAGATACGCAGTATTTT. Translating gives CASSEMGGGTDTQYF. The V call is TRBV6-1, the J call TRBJ2-3, with 7 bases identical to TRBD2. Germline lookup yields CDR1 MNHNS and CDR2 SASEGT. The junction had 3 bases not matched to a gene; V was cut back by 2 bases and J by 1 base. This CDR3 spans 15 amino acids.

The genes are TRBV5-5 and TRBJ2-1; D call uncertain. V was pared by 3 bases and J by 3 bases, with 13 bases between. CDR3 size: 15 residues. CDR1 and CDR2 from the germline V gene are SGHKS and YYEKEE (reference sequence). The CDR3, as DNA: TGTGCCAGCAGCTGGACCGACTCGGTCTACAATGAGCAGTTCTTC. Translated, it gives CASSWTDSVYNEQFF.

The table lists this clonotype with a few counts. The genes are TRBV5-1 and TRBJ1-1; no definite D call. CDR3 size: 14 residues. Germline assignment: CDR1 SGHRS and CDR2 YFSETQ. V was trimmed by 0 bases and J by 3 bases, leaving 9 bases between them. As DNA, the CDR3 is TGCGCCAGCAGCTTGGACAGACCCGACACTGAAGCTTTCTTT. Its protein product is CASSLDRPDTEAFF. Complete variable domain (other parts from reference TRBV5-1 and TRBJ1-1): KAGVTQTPRYLIKTRGQQVTLSCSPISGHRSVSWYQQTPGQGLQFLFEYFSETQRNKGNFPGRFSGRQFSNSRSEMNVSTLELGDSALYLCASSLDRPDTEAFFGQGTRLTVV.

The J gene is TRBJ1-4, the V gene TRBV4-1, with D maybe TRBD1 (5 bases). Germline CDR1 and CDR2: MGHRA and YSYEKL. The CDR3 runs 15 residues. V was clipped by 0 bases and J by 7 bases, with 12 bases between them. DNA for the CDR3: TGCGCCAGCAGCCAAGATATCCAGGGAGGTGAAAAACTGTTTTTT. Its protein product is CASSQDIQGGEKLFF.